This TCR beta chain emerged from a study of radiotherapy plus CTLA-4 blockade in lung cancer. Overall study: Objective responses arose in 15% to 20% of patients, and 31% experienced disease control. Study-level results: The authors reported that early blood T cell clone dynamics, with interferon-beta, best predicted response. Some TCR clones had been derived from tumors. These clones expanded in peripheral blood after radiotherapy plus ipilimumab.

Concerning this clone: Its cognate antigen is unknown.

The V end lost 0 bases, the J end lost 8 bases, and 16 bases lay between the germline ends. CDR1 and CDR2 from the germline V gene are MGHRA and YSYEKL. The CDR3 spans 16 residues. People whose metastatic non-small-cell lung cancer was chemo-refractory got focal radiation along with CTLA-4 blockade by ipilimumab. The method was immunoSEQ multiplex PCR; TCRdb's version includes in-frame clones alone and lacks a portion of them. This table holds more than 100,000 clones, about 90% found once. This material consisted of peripheral blood, taken from a patient treated with radiotherapy plus ipilimumab. The source of this sequence is a human donor with non-small cell lung cancer that progressed on radiotherapy plus ipilimumab. V and J are TRBV4-1 and TRBJ1-4; D not resolved. The CDR3 is CASSQDLGYGGEKLFF. The CDR3 region has the DNA TGCGCCAGCAGCCAAGATCTTGGGTATGGTGGGGAAAAACTGTTTTTT.